The T cell receptor (beta chain) under discussion was sequenced for a study of blood T cell repertoires in COVID-19. Overall study: Some COVID-19 samples were acute and others convalescent; all came from the United States, Italy and Spain.

Individuals aged about 18 to 90 years were recruited from 24 US areas. Participant-reported clinical history was the basis for cohort assignment. This CDR3 contains 19 residues. Germline V CDR1 and CDR2: LGHNA, YNFKEQ. V was pared by 6 bases and J by 0 bases, with 27 bases between. Authors' analysis steps: The authors estimated nucleated cell counts from reference gene primer amplification. The data were produced by immunoSEQ multiplex PCR, yet TCRdb's version contains in-frame clones alone and is incomplete. V, J and clone size are those of that table, while D and trimming were read from the DNA. This table has 250,000 or so clones, roughly nine tenths appearing once.

The chain recombines TRBV4-2 with TRBJ2-7, with D possibly matching TRBD1 (8 bases). Sequenced material: PBMCs or T cells enriched from blood (not recorded which). This sequence originates from a human donor in a cohort exposed to, infected with or recovered from COVID-19 (not recorded which). The donor label of this sample is uncertain. The CDR3 region is CASRAGTDREGPRSYEQYF. The CDR3 region has the DNA TGTGCCAGCAGAGCGGGGACGGACAGGGAGGGCCCCCGCTCCTACGAGCAGTACTTC.